What follows are 32 T cell receptor beta chains derived from one specimen sequenced in a study of response to subunit inactivated influenza vaccine. TCRdb re-derived calls from the RT-PCR reads in MiXCR, one entry per CDR3 protein. The repertoire has 650,000 to 800,000 distinct CDR3 sequences, more than 11% of them found once; the top ten carry 6% to 7%. Sequences were derived from PBMCs from blood, sampled roughly 2 weeks before vaccination. The receptors derive from a man aged 50-59 years who received an inactivated influenza vaccine.

In this sample, this clonotype turned up a few times. The chain joins TRBV29-1 to TRBJ2-6; D is undetermined. V was trimmed by 8 bases and J by 0 bases, leaving 5 bases between them. Germline V gene sequence: CDR1 SQVTM, CDR2 ANQGSEA. The CDR3 runs 12 residues. The CDR3 sequence is CSTRSGANVLTF. DNA of the CDR3: TGCAGCACTCGCTCTGGGGCCAACGTCCTGACTTTC.

Ten or more counts support this clonotype. The chain recombines TRBV7-2 with TRBJ2-1; 8 nucleotides align to TRBD2. Per the germline V gene, CDR1 is SGHTA and CDR2 is FQGNSA. CDR3 length: 17 residues. Unmatched junction bases numbered 6, after V lost 2 bases and J lost 0 bases. The CDR3 sequence: CASSLTSGVYSYNEQFF. The DNA for the CDR3 is TGTGCCAGCAGCTTAACTAGCGGCGTTTACTCCTACAATGAGCAGTTCTTC.

In its sample, this clonotype was seen a few times. The chain has TRBV4-2 and TRBJ2-1; 9 bases are a match to TRBD2. The CDR3 spans 20 residues. V was pared by 4 bases and J by 5 bases, with 21 bases of the junction left unmatched. CDR1 and CDR2 (germline): LGHNA, YNFKEQ. The CDR3 is CASSPAPPGTAGGSNNEQFF. The CDR3 DNA reads as TGTGCCAGCAGCCCAGCCCCCCCAGGGACCGCGGGGGGGTCAAACAATGAGCAGTTCTTC.

This clonotype was detected ten times or more. V usage is TRBV6-2 or TRBV6-3 and J usage is TRBJ2-5, with no clear D. V shed 2 bases and J shed 1 base, with 8 bases lying between them. Germline V lookup: CDR1 MNHEY, CDR2 SVGEGT. This CDR3 comprises 14 residues. This CDR3 reads CASSYEDGQETQYF. CDR3 coding DNA: TGTGCCAGCAGTTACGAGGACGGCCAAGAGACCCAGTACTTC.

This clonotype was counted ten times or more. J is TRBJ1-4 and V is TRBV5-1; maybe TRBD1 (6 bases). Germline V CDR1 and CDR2: SGHRS, YFSETQ. CDR3 length: 14 residues. The germline V and J ends were trimmed by 4 bases and 1 base, with 8 bases remaining between them. The CDR3 sequence is CASSLRGTNEKLFF. DNA for the CDR3: TGCGCCAGCAGCCTCAGGGGAACTAATGAAAAACTGTTTTTT.

This clonotype was counted at least ten times. In DNA form, the CDR3 reads TGTGCCAGCAGCTCAAACCCGGGACAGGGAGCCTACGAGCAGTACTTC. It specifies CASSSNPGQGAYEQYF. This rearrangement joins TRBV5-5 to TRBJ2-7; TRBD1 matches at 9 bases. Germline lookup yields CDR1 SGHKS and CDR2 YYEKEE (reference sequence). The CDR3 covers 16 residues. Trimming at V came to 3 bases and at J to 2 bases, leaving 9 bases not matched to a gene.

This clonotype was observed a handful of times. This sequence joins TRBV5-1 and TRBJ2-7; 7 positions match TRBD2. V lost 3 bases to trimming and J lost 5 bases; unmatched junction nucleotides: 17. CDR1 is SGHRS and CDR2 is YFSETQ in the germline V gene. This CDR3 region has 17 residues. The CDR3 sequence: CASSSRPPAGKTHEQYF. The CDR3 DNA sequence: TGCGCCAGCAGCTCACGACCCCCAGCGGGAAAAACCCACGAGCAGTACTTC.

The chain joins TRBV28 to TRBJ2-7, with 7 bases identical to TRBD1. The CDR3 runs 15 residues. The germline gives CDR1 MDHEN, CDR2 SYDVKM. V shed 5 bases and J 0 bases; nucleotides not matched to a gene: 7. The CDR3 region is CASSKRQGLSYEQYF. In DNA form, the CDR3 reads TGTGCCAGCAGTAAGAGACAGGGTCTCTCCTACGAGCAGTACTTC.

The table lists this clonotype with a few counts. The rearrangement uses TRBV6-2 or TRBV6-3 and TRBJ2-3; 7 positions match TRBD1. The length of the CDR3 is 15 residues. The V gene end was trimmed by 4 bases and the J gene end by 3 bases; junction bases not matched to a gene: 7. Germline V CDR1 and CDR2: MNHEY, SVGEGT. For the CDR3, the DNA is TGTGCCAGCAGTTCCCCGGGACAGTGGACAGATACGCAGTATTTT. Protein product: CASSSPGQWTDTQYF.

This chain connects TRBV6-2 or TRBV6-3 to TRBJ2-5; D might be TRBD2 (5 bases). This CDR3 contains 15 residues. V was shortened by 1 base and J by 5 bases, with 14 bases between the two germline ends. Germline loops: CDR1 MNHEY, CDR2 SVGEGT. CDR3 sequence (DNA): TGTGCCAGCAGTTACTTTGGTCGGGAAGTGGAGACCCAGTACTTC. Amino acids: CASSYFGREVETQYF.

In this sample, this clonotype turned up many times. J is TRBJ1-2 and V is TRBV29-1; 9 bases line up with TRBD1. V was clipped by 5 bases and J by 10 bases; unmatched bases: 11. The length of the CDR3 is 13 residues. Per the germline V gene, CDR1 is SQVTM and CDR2 is ANQGSEA. The CDR3 sequence is CSVWDRARSPYTF. The CDR3 DNA follows: TGCAGCGTTTGGGACAGGGCCAGGAGCCCCTACACCTTC. Based on the CDR3 plus reference TRBV29-1 and TRBJ1-2, the full variable domain is SAVISQKPSRDICQRGTSLTIQCQVDSQVTMMFWYRQQPGQSLTLIATANQGSEATYESGFVIDKFPISRPNLTFSTLTVSNMSPEDSSIYLCSVWDRARSPYTFGSGTRLTVV.

The chain couples TRBV5-6 to TRBJ2-5; D is undetermined. Germline CDR1 and CDR2: SGHDT and YYEEEE. V was pared by 3 bases and J by 0 bases, with 15 bases between. The CDR3 totals 16 residues. The CDR3 DNA is TGTGCCAGCAGCTCCCTTTCAAAACCAGACCAAGAGACCCAGTACTTC. Encoded protein: CASSSLSKPDQETQYF.

The gene calls are TRBV10-2 and TRBJ2-5, with 7 bases identical to TRBD1. CDR1 and CDR2 (germline): WSHSY, SAAADI. V lost 2 bases and J lost 5; bases outside the gene matches: 2. The CDR3 extends over 13 amino acids. This chain's CDR3 is CASSEPTGETQYF. CDR3 nucleotide sequence: TGCGCCAGCAGTGAGCCGACAGGGGAGACCCAGTACTTC.

The chain recombines TRBV6-2 or TRBV6-3 with TRBJ2-1; no clear D. Trimming took 2 bases from V and 2 from J, leaving 13 bases between them. The length of the CDR3 is 16 residues. Germline V CDR1 and CDR2: MNHEY, SVGEGT. CDR3 nucleotide sequence: TGTGCCAGCAGTTACCGACGTGGTCGGGCCTACAATGAGCAGTTCTTC. It yields the protein CASSYRRGRAYNEQFF.

This chain links TRBV4-3 with TRBJ2-4, with D perhaps matching TRBD1 or TRBD2 (6 bases each). There are 15 residues in the CDR3. CDR1 is LGHNA, CDR2 YSLEER, per germline. V lost 0 bases and J lost 6, with 12 bases in between. The DNA for the CDR3 is TGCGCCAGCAGCCAAGACGGGGGCGGAGGAAACATTCAGTACTTC. Translation gives CASSQDGGGGNIQYF.

V usage is TRBV12-3 or TRBV12-4 and J usage is TRBJ1-5; D perhaps matches TRBD1 (6 bases). V gave up 3 bases and J gave up 7 bases, with 13 bases separating them. The CDR3 consists of 14 residues. CDR3 residues: CASSLRGAEQPQHF. DNA of the CDR3: TGTGCCAGCAGTTTGCGGGGGGCGGAGCAGCCCCAGCATTTT.

CDR3 sequence reads: CASSLNPGTGVETQYF. CDR3 coding DNA: TGCGCCAGCAGCTTGAACCCGGGGACAGGGGTCGAGACCCAGTACTTC. The genes are TRBV5-1 and TRBJ2-5; TRBD1 aligns across 10 bases. The V gene's germline CDR1 is SGHRS and CDR2 YFSETQ. V lost 1 base and J lost 5; bases outside the gene matches: 8. The CDR3 has 16 residues.

This clonotype was found many times. The V gene is TRBV12-3 or TRBV12-4, the J gene TRBJ2-1, with TRBD1 as a possible D gene (6 bases). V was shortened by 5 bases and J by 2 bases, with 13 bases between the two germline ends. There are 15 residues in the CDR3. Here the CDR3 DNA reads TGTGCCAGCAGTCCCCCGGGACAAACCTACAATGAGCAGTTCTTC. Translating gives CASSPPGQTYNEQFF.

This clonotype turned up a few times. The chain uses TRBV12-3 or TRBV12-4 and TRBJ2-3, with 8 bases lining up with TRBD1. This CDR3 comprises 16 residues. Germline trimming cut 6 bases from V and 3 bases from J; bases unmatched to any gene: 11. CDR3 coding DNA: TGTGCCAGCAGCGAAACATCCAGGACAGGGACAGATACGCAGTATTTT. Translated, it gives CASSETSRTGTDTQYF.

This clonotype has just a few counts. The chain links TRBV29-1 to TRBJ2-3, with unresolved D. V was clipped by 1 base and J by 2 bases, with 7 bases between them. Germline V gene sequence: CDR1 SQVTM, CDR2 ANQGSEA. The CDR3 sequence is 13 residues long. The CDR3 DNA sequence: TGCAGCGTTGAAGGACTTTCCACAGATACGCAGTATTTT. Translating gives CSVEGLSTDTQYF.

This sequence joins TRBV2 and TRBJ1-2, with 12 nucleotides matching TRBD1. The CDR3 contains 14 residues. Trimming removed 4 bases from V and 7 bases from J; junction bases left unmatched: 4. Germline assignment: CDR1 SNHLY and CDR2 FYNNEI. CDR3 amino acids: CASSGGQGAFGYTF. In DNA form, the CDR3 reads TGTGCCAGCAGTGGGGGACAGGGGGCGTTTGGCTACACCTTC.

This clonotype was counted a few times. The genes are TRBV7-9 and TRBJ2-7; the D gene could be TRBD1 or TRBD2 (6 bases each). Trimming pared 5 bases from V and 12 bases from J, leaving 20 bases between. CDR1 and CDR2 from the germline V gene are SEHNR and FQNEAQ (reference sequence). The CDR3 covers 13 residues. The CDR3 here is CASSAGSADRLYF. For the CDR3, the DNA is TGTGCCAGCAGCGCGGGGTCAGCCGACAGGCTGTACTTC.

This clonotype has a handful of counts. The chain couples TRBV2 to TRBJ1-1; D perhaps matches TRBD1 (6 bases). V lost 4 bases, J lost 1 base, and 10 bases lay in between. Germline V lookup: CDR1 SNHLY, CDR2 FYNNEI. The CDR3 sequence is 14 residues long. The CDR3 sequence is CASSVGTKNTEAFF. The DNA of the CDR3 is TGTGCCAGCAGTGTCGGGACAAAGAACACTGAAGCTTTCTTT. The whole variable domain, filled in from reference TRBV2 and TRBJ1-1, reads EPEVTQTPSHQVTQMGQEVILRCVPISNHLYFYWYRQILGQKVEFLVSFYNNEISEKSEIFDDQFSVERPDGSNFTLKIRSTKLEDSAMYFCASSVGTKNTEAFFGQGTRLTVV.

At least ten counts were recorded for this clonotype. The chain joins TRBV2 to TRBJ1-1, with unresolved D. The CDR3 contains 12 residues. The V end was cut by 6 bases, the J end by 1 base, with 6 bases between. CDR1 is SNHLY and CDR2 is FYNNEI in the germline V gene. The CDR3 region has the DNA TGTGCCAGCAGCCCCGGGAACACTGAAGCTTTCTTT. Translated, it gives CASSPGNTEAFF.

V and J are TRBV20-1 and TRBJ1-1; TRBD1 aligns across 9 bases. This CDR3 comprises 13 residues. Trimming removed 7 bases from V and 1 base from J; junction bases left unmatched: 4. Germline V CDR1 and CDR2: DFQATT, SNEGSKA (reference sequence). CDR3 coding DNA: TGCAGTGTTTCGGGACAGGGGAACACTGAAGCTTTCTTT. Protein: CSVSGQGNTEAFF.

This clonotype was observed a few times. The chain links TRBV5-1 to TRBJ2-3; 12 bases agree with TRBD1. There are 16 residues in the CDR3. V trimming: 4 bases; J trimming: 6 bases; junction bases outside the gene matches: 9. CDR1 and CDR2 (germline): SGHRS, YFSETQ. CDR3 in DNA: TGCGCCAGCAGCCGGATGGGACAGGGGGCGTGGGATACGCAGTATTTT. It encodes CASSRMGQGAWDTQYF.

This clonotype was seen ten or more times. V and J are TRBV11-2 and TRBJ1-6; 7 bases match TRBD1. Germline CDR1 and CDR2: SGHAT and FQNNGV. This CDR3 has 18 residues. V gave up 2 bases and J gave up 7 bases; unmatched junction bases: 14. The CDR3 reads CASSLYGVQGLWNSPLHF. For the CDR3, the DNA is TGTGCCAGCAGCTTATACGGGGTACAGGGGTTGTGGAATTCACCCCTCCACTTT.

This clonotype was observed a handful of times. The chain couples TRBV21-1 to TRBJ1-2; TRBD1 reflects the table's D call only, with no check against the DNA. TRBV21-1 corresponds to a pseudogene. The CDR3 consists of 14 residues. The CDR3, as DNA: TGTGCCAGCAGCATAACAGGGAGAATGGATGGCTACACCTTC. Translation: CASSITGRMDGYTF.

The V and J genes are TRBV20-1 and TRBJ2-7; TRBD2 matches 14 bases. The junction had 2 bases not matched to a gene; V was cut back by 3 bases and J by 7 bases. The CDR3 runs to 13 residues. Germline loops: CDR1 DFQATT, CDR2 SNEGSKA (reference sequence). CDR3 sequence: CSARGLAGEEQYF. The CDR3 region has the DNA TGCAGTGCTAGGGGACTAGCGGGAGAAGAGCAGTACTTC.

The CDR3 spells CAISESSGSDEQFF. The CDR3, as DNA: TGTGCCATCAGTGAGTCAAGCGGGAGTGATGAGCAGTTCTTC. This chain joins TRBV10-3 and TRBJ2-1; 8 bases agree with TRBD2. The CDR3 length is 14 residues. Germline V gene sequence: CDR1 ENHRY, CDR2 SYGVKD. Germline trimming cut 0 bases from V and 8 bases from J; bases unmatched to any gene: 3.

This clonotype was recorded many times. J is TRBJ2-7 and V is TRBV20-1; 8 nucleotides align to TRBD2. This CDR3 comprises 15 residues. CDR1 is DFQATT, CDR2 SNEGSKA, per germline (reference sequence). V shed 6 bases and J 7 bases; nucleotides not matched to a gene: 17. CDR3 DNA sequence: TGCAGTGCCAAGCGACCGGGACTAGGGGCTAGGGAGCAGTACTTC. Amino acids: CSAKRPGLGAREQYF.

This CDR3 is CASSDRALEAGANVLTF. CDR3 in DNA: TGTGCCAGCAGCGACAGGGCCCTCGAGGCTGGGGCCAACGTCCTGACTTTC. The chain joins TRBV7-9 to TRBJ2-6, with 7 positions matching TRBD1. Germline assignment: CDR1 SEHNR and CDR2 FQNEAQ (reference sequence). V shed 5 bases, J shed 2 bases, and the junction held 9 bases outside the gene matches. This CDR3 has 17 amino acids. The entire variable domain, with the rest obtained from reference TRBV7-9 and TRBJ2-6, is as follows: DTGVSQNPRHKITKRGQNVTFRCDPISEHNRLYWYRQTLGQGPEFLTYFQNEAQLEKSRLLSDRFSAERPKGSFSTLEIQRTEQGDSAMYLCASSDRALEAGANVLTFGAGSRLTVL.